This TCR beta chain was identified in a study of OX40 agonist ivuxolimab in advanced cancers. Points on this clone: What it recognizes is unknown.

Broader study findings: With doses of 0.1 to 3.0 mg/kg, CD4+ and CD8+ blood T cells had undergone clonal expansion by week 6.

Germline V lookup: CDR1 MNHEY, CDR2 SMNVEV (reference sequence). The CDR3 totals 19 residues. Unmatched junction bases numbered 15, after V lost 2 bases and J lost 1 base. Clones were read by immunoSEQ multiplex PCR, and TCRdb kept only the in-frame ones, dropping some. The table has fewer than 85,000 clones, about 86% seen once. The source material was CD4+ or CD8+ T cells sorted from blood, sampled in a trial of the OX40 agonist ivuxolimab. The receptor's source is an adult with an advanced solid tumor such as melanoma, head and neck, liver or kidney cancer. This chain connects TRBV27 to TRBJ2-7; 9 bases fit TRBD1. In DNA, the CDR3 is TGTGCCAGCAGTTTACGGGGACAGGGTTCTTCCTTGGGTTCCTACGAGCAGTACTTC. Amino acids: CASSLRGQGSSLGSYEQYF.